These 10 T cell receptor beta chains were all obtained from the same sample, sequenced in a study of T cell responses to AZD1222 COVID-19 vaccine. The method was immunoSEQ multiplex PCR; TCRdb's version includes in-frame clones alone and lacks a portion of them. In the table there are roughly 100,000 clones, 93% of which are singletons. Here the sequenced sample was peripheral blood, taken on day 0 of AZD1222 vaccination. Source of these receptors: an adult in good health.

This chain links TRBV7-9 with TRBJ1-2; perhaps TRBD1 as D (5 bases). The CDR3 has 13 residues. With 7 bases removed from V and 3 bases from J, the gap between germline ends came to 12 bases. CDR1 is SEHNR and CDR2 is FQNEAQ in the germline V gene (reference sequence). CDR3 sequence: CASTDRGYYGYTF. The CDR3 DNA follows: TGTGCCAGCACCGACCGGGGGTACTATGGCTACACCTTC.

The chain links TRBV5-4 to TRBJ2-1, with D possibly matching TRBD2 (5 bases). Trimming pared 1 base from V and 4 bases from J, leaving 12 bases between. The V gene's germline CDR1 is SGHNT and CDR2 YYREEE (reference sequence). The CDR3 is made up of 15 amino acids. Here the CDR3 DNA reads TGTGCCAGCAGCTTGACGGGAAGGAGGTACAATGAGCAGTTCTTC. This sequence encodes CASSLTGRRYNEQFF.

V and J are TRBV18 and TRBJ1-1, with 8 bases fitting TRBD1. The ends lost 0 bases at V and 1 base at J; junction bases unmatched: 4. Germline loops: CDR1 KGHSH, CDR2 LQKENI. This CDR3 spans 16 amino acids. CDR3 in amino acids: CASSPPAGGRNTEAFF. DNA for the CDR3: TGTGCCAGCTCACCACCGGCAGGGGGCAGGAACACTGAAGCTTTCTTT.

The chain has TRBV5-6 and TRBJ2-7, with a weak D call TRBD2 (5 bases). V was shortened by 0 bases and J by 0 bases, with 13 bases between the two germline ends. The V gene's germline CDR1 is SGHDT and CDR2 YYEEEE. This CDR3 comprises 16 residues. CDR3 loop: CASSLGSGPASYEQYF. DNA for the CDR3: TGTGCCAGCAGCTTGGGAAGCGGCCCCGCCTCCTACGAGCAGTACTTC.

This clone was observed a single time. The chain couples TRBV24-1 to TRBJ2-3; D unresolved. Trimming took off 4 bases at V and 3 bases at J, with 7 bases between the two ends. From germline, CDR1 is KGHDR and CDR2 SFDVKD. CDR3 length equals 13 residues. CDR3 coding DNA: TGTGCCACCAGTGACAGTGGGACAGATACGCAGTATTTT. Its translation: CATSDSGTDTQYF.

This chain joins TRBV3-1 (or the pseudogene TRBV3-2) and TRBJ2-3; D gene uncertain. CDR3 length: 16 residues. Germline V lookup: CDR1 LGHDT, CDR2 YNNKEL (reference sequence). Trimming left V 5 bases short and J 5 bases short, with 20 bases between. The CDR3, as DNA: TGTGCCAGCAGCGTACACCGTCCTGTCATGCAAGATACGCAGTATTTT. Its translation: CASSVHRPVMQDTQYF.

This rearrangement joins TRBV12-1 to TRBJ1-1. TRBV12-1 is classified as a pseudogene. CDR3 length: 14 amino acids. The CDR3 loop reads CASSFMTGNTEAFF. The CDR3 DNA follows: TGTGCCAGCAGCTTCATGACGGGGAACACTGAAGCTTTCTTT.

The V gene is TRBV7-2, the J gene TRBJ2-1, with D maybe TRBD2 (6 bases). Trimming took off 4 bases at V and 5 bases at J, with 9 bases between the two ends. The CDR3 consists of 13 residues. Germline-derived CDR1 and CDR2 are SGHTA and FQGNSA. The CDR3 nucleotides read TGTGCCAGCAGCTCCTTAGCGGACAATGAGCAGTTCTTC. Translation: CASSSLADNEQFF.

This sequence joins TRBV9 and TRBJ2-2; D is possibly TRBD1 or TRBD2 (5 bases each). In germline, CDR1 is SGDLS, CDR2 YYNGEE. The CDR3 runs to 15 residues. Trimming shortened V by 7 bases and J by 3 bases, and 16 bases separated the two germline ends. This CDR3 is CASRSGPQDTGELFF. The CDR3 nucleotides are TGTGCCAGCCGTTCGGGACCCCAGGACACCGGGGAGCTGTTTTTT.

V and J are TRBV15 and TRBJ2-3; D not resolved. This CDR3 is built from 13 residues. Trimming shortened V by 4 bases and J by 5 bases, and 10 bases separated the two germline ends. Germline V gives CDR1 LNHNV, CDR2 YYDKDF (reference sequence). CDR3 sequence reads: CATSIAQRDTQYF. The CDR3 region has the DNA TGTGCCACCAGCATTGCCCAGCGAGATACGCAGTATTTT.